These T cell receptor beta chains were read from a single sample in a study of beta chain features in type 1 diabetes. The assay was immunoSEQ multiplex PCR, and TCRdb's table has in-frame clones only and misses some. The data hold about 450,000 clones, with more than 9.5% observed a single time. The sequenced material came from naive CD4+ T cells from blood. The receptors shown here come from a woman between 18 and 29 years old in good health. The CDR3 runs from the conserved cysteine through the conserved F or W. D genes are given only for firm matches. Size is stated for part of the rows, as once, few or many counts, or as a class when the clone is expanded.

CDR3aa: CSGKGQGNTIYF; CDR3nt: TGCAGCGGGAAGGGACAGGGAAACACCATATATTTT; v_gene: TRBV29-1; abundance: NA; d_gene: TRBD1; j_gene: TRBJ1-3
CDR3aa: CASSLSLALYHNEQFF; CDR3nt: TGTGCCAGCAGCTTATCACTAGCTTTATACCACAATGAGCAGTTCTTC; v_gene: TRBV13; abundance: few; d_gene: NA; j_gene: TRBJ2-1
CDR3aa: CASSVYSGANVLTF; CDR3nt: TGTGCCAGCAGCGTCTACTCTGGGGCCAACGTCCTGACTTTC; v_gene: TRBV9; abundance: NA; d_gene: NA; j_gene: TRBJ2-6
CDR3aa: CASSRAQGAETQYF; CDR3nt: TGTGCCAGCTCACGTGCCCAGGGGGCAGAGACCCAGTACTTC; v_gene: TRBV18; abundance: NA; d_gene: TRBD1; j_gene: TRBJ2-5
CDR3aa: CASSSLSITDTQYF; CDR3nt: TGCGCCAGCAGCTCCTTATCGATCACAGATACGCAGTATTTT; v_gene: TRBV5-1; abundance: few; d_gene: NA; j_gene: TRBJ2-3
CDR3aa: CASSPSGGTLLDEQFF; CDR3nt: TGTGCCAGCAGCCCTTCGGGCGGGACCCTTCTCGATGAGCAGTTCTTC; v_gene: TRBV7-3; abundance: NA; d_gene: NA; j_gene: TRBJ2-1
CDR3aa: CASSQVYRGGTDTQYF; CDR3nt: TGCGCCAGCAGCCAGGTCTACAGGGGAGGGACAGATACGCAGTATTTT; v_gene: TRBV4-3; abundance: NA; d_gene: NA; j_gene: TRBJ2-3
CDR3aa: CASSLRTDQETQYF; CDR3nt: TGTGCCAGCAGCCTAAGGACGGACCAAGAGACCCAGTACTTC; v_gene: TRBV11-3; abundance: once; d_gene: NA; j_gene: TRBJ2-5
CDR3aa: CASTPGQIYEQYF; CDR3nt: TGTGCCAGCACTCCGGGACAGATTTACGAGCAGTACTTC; v_gene: TRBV2; abundance: few; d_gene: TRBD1; j_gene: TRBJ2-7
CDR3aa: CSAAQETQYF; CDR3nt: TGCAGTGCTGCCCAAGAGACCCAGTACTTC; v_gene: TRBV20-1; abundance: NA; d_gene: NA; j_gene: TRBJ2-5
CDR3aa: CSAGTGGKLFF; CDR3nt: TGCAGTGCTGGGACGGGCGGGAAACTGTTTTTT; v_gene: TRBV20-1; abundance: NA; d_gene: NA; j_gene: TRBJ1-4
CDR3aa: CASSFGGNRYNSPLHF; CDR3nt: TGTGCCAGCAGTTTCGGCGGAAACAGATATAATTCACCCCTCCACTTT; v_gene: TRBV28; abundance: few; d_gene: NA; j_gene: TRBJ1-6
CDR3aa: CASSVGEVVKDTQYF; CDR3nt: TGTGCCAGCAGCGTCGGGGAGGTAGTGAAAGATACGCAGTATTTT; v_gene: TRBV9; abundance: few; d_gene: NA; j_gene: TRBJ2-3
CDR3aa: CSSGRLNEQFF; CDR3nt: TGCAGCTCCGGACGGTTAAATGAGCAGTTCTTC; v_gene: TRBV29-1; abundance: NA; d_gene: NA; j_gene: TRBJ2-1
CDR3aa: CASSVLGTPDNEQFF; CDR3nt: TGCGCCAGCAGCGTACTCGGGACACCTGACAATGAGCAGTTCTTC; v_gene: TRBV5-1; abundance: NA; d_gene: NA; j_gene: TRBJ2-1
CDR3aa: CSVKGGQISSYGQYF; CDR3nt: TGCAGCGTAAAGGGCGGGCAGATAAGCTCCTACGGGCAGTACTTC; v_gene: TRBV29-1; abundance: NA; d_gene: NA; j_gene: TRBJ2-7
CDR3aa: CASRGTGVDSPLHF; CDR3nt: TGTGCCAGCAGAGGGACAGGGGTGGATTCACCCCTCCACTTT; v_gene: TRBV2; abundance: NA; d_gene: TRBD1; j_gene: TRBJ1-6
CDR3aa: CASSLVAGAEQFF; CDR3nt: TGCGCCAGCAGCTTGGTGGCGGGGGCAGAGCAGTTCTTC; v_gene: TRBV5-1; abundance: few; d_gene: NA; j_gene: TRBJ2-1
CDR3aa: CASSQTGESHQPQHF; CDR3nt: TGCGCCAGCAGCCAAACAGGGGAAAGCCATCAGCCCCAGCATTTT; v_gene: TRBV5-1; abundance: few; d_gene: TRBD1; j_gene: TRBJ1-5
CDR3aa: CASSTTPGELFF; CDR3nt: TGTGCCAGCAGCACGACTCCCGGGGAGCTGTTTTTT; v_gene: TRBV7-3; abundance: NA; d_gene: NA; j_gene: TRBJ2-2
CDR3aa: CASSSDLTDTQYF; CDR3nt: TGTGCCAGCAGTTCAGACCTCACAGATACGCAGTATTTT; v_gene: TRBV2; abundance: few; d_gene: NA; j_gene: TRBJ2-3
CDR3aa: CSVQSGGRNSPLHF; CDR3nt: TGCAGCGTCCAGTCAGGGGGCCGTAATTCACCCCTCCACTTT; v_gene: TRBV29-1; abundance: few; d_gene: TRBD1; j_gene: TRBJ1-6
CDR3aa: CAWNDIESGANVLTF; CDR3nt: TGTGCCTGGAACGACATAGAATCTGGGGCCAACGTCCTGACTTTC; v_gene: TRBV30; abundance: few; d_gene: NA; j_gene: TRBJ2-6
CDR3aa: CASSIDYQETQYF; CDR3nt: TGTGCCAGCAGCATCGACTACCAAGAGACCCAGTACTTC; v_gene: TRBV7-3; abundance: NA; d_gene: NA; j_gene: TRBJ2-5
CDR3aa: CASSLGGSSNEQFF; CDR3nt: TGTGCCAGCAGCTTGGGTGGGAGTAGCAATGAGCAGTTCTTC; v_gene: TRBV7-8; abundance: few; d_gene: NA; j_gene: TRBJ2-1
CDR3aa: CASSKSGRAETQYF; CDR3nt: TGTGCCAGCAGCAAGAGCGGGAGGGCAGAGACCCAGTACTTC; v_gene: TRBV7-2; abundance: NA; d_gene: TRBD2; j_gene: TRBJ2-5
CDR3aa: CASAGQQSYEQYF; CDR3nt: TGTGCTAGTGCGGGACAGCAATCCTACGAGCAGTACTTC; v_gene: TRBV12-5; abundance: NA; d_gene: TRBD1; j_gene: TRBJ2-7
CDR3aa: CASKGSGANVLTF; CDR3nt: TGTGCCAGTAAGGGGTCTGGGGCCAACGTCCTGACTTTC; v_gene: TRBV19; abundance: few; d_gene: NA; j_gene: TRBJ2-6
CDR3aa: CSVLLQGRTDTQYF; CDR3nt: TGCAGCGTTCTTCTACAGGGGCGCACAGATACGCAGTATTTT; v_gene: TRBV29-1; abundance: few; d_gene: TRBD1; j_gene: TRBJ2-3
CDR3aa: CASSFRGNNSPLHF; CDR3nt: TGTGCCAGCAGTTTCCGGGGGAATAATTCACCCCTCCACTTT; v_gene: TRBV6-6; abundance: NA; d_gene: NA; j_gene: TRBJ1-6
CDR3aa: CASSPGQPSNYGYTF; CDR3nt: TGTGCCAGCAGCCCCGGACAGCCATCTAACTATGGCTACACCTTC; v_gene: TRBV7-8; abundance: few; d_gene: NA; j_gene: TRBJ1-2
CDR3aa: CASSFGSAQEQFF; CDR3nt: TGTGCCAGCAGCTTTGGGTCCGCGCAGGAGCAGTTCTTC; v_gene: TRBV7-3; abundance: NA; d_gene: NA; j_gene: TRBJ2-1
CDR3aa: CASSLTGLAGYEQYF; CDR3nt: TGTGCCAGCAGCTTAACCGGACTAGCGGGTTACGAGCAGTACTTC; v_gene: TRBV7-2; abundance: NA; d_gene: TRBD2; j_gene: TRBJ2-7
CDR3aa: CASSSRGVGISNQPQHF; CDR3nt: TGTGCCAGCAGTTCCCGCGGGGTTGGGATTAGCAATCAGCCCCAGCATTTT; v_gene: TRBV27; abundance: NA; d_gene: NA; j_gene: TRBJ1-5
CDR3aa: CAWSNREYEQYF; CDR3nt: TGTGCCTGGAGCAACAGGGAGTACGAGCAGTACTTC; v_gene: TRBV30; abundance: NA; d_gene: NA; j_gene: TRBJ2-7
CDR3aa: CSARLNTEAFF; CDR3nt: TGCAGTGCTAGGTTGAACACTGAAGCTTTCTTT; v_gene: TRBV20-1; abundance: few; d_gene: NA; j_gene: TRBJ1-1
CDR3aa: CASSEGLAGIAYNEQFF; CDR3nt: TGTGCCAGCAGTGAGGGTCTAGCGGGAATCGCCTACAATGAGCAGTTCTTC; v_gene: TRBV25-1; abundance: NA; d_gene: TRBD2; j_gene: TRBJ2-1
CDR3aa: CASGSAGVAAYNEQFF; CDR3nt: TGTGCTAGTGGCTCCGCGGGGGTAGCGGCGTACAATGAGCAGTTCTTC; v_gene: TRBV12-5; abundance: NA; d_gene: TRBD2; j_gene: TRBJ2-1
CDR3aa: CASSLGVAKNIQYF; CDR3nt: TGTGCCAGCAGCTTAGGAGTAGCCAAAAACATTCAGTACTTC; v_gene: TRBV7-2; abundance: NA; d_gene: NA; j_gene: TRBJ2-4
CDR3aa: CAIKKTENTGELFF; CDR3nt: TGTGCCATCAAAAAGACAGAGAACACCGGGGAGCTGTTTTTT; v_gene: TRBV10-3; abundance: few; d_gene: NA; j_gene: TRBJ2-2
CDR3aa: CASSSAGRPEPQHF; CDR3nt: TGTGCCAGCAGTTCCGCAGGGCGCCCAGAGCCCCAGCATTTT; v_gene: TRBV28; abundance: few; d_gene: NA; j_gene: TRBJ1-5